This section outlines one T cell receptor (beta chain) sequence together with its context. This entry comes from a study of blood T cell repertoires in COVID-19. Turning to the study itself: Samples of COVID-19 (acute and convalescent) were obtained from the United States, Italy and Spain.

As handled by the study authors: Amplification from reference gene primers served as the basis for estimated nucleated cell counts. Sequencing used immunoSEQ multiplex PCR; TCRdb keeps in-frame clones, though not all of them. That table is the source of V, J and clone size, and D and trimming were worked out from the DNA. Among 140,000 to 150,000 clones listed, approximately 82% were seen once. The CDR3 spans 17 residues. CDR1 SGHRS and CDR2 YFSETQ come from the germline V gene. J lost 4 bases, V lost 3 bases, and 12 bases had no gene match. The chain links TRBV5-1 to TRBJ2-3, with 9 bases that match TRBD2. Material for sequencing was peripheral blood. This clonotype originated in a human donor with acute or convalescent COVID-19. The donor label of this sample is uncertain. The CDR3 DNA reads TGCGCCAGCAGCTCCTCCCCTCGGTCTAGCGGGGCAGATACGCAGTATTTT. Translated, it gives CASSSSPRSSGADTQYF.